These 10 T cell receptor beta chains were all obtained from the same sample, sequenced in a study of beta chain features in type 1 diabetes. cDNA synthesis used the whole RNA isolate, giving expressed TCRB sequences. Sequencing used immunoSEQ multiplex PCR; TCRdb keeps in-frame clones, though not all of them. Found here are 250,000 or so clones, 27% of them singletons; the top ten hold approximately 4%. Sequenced: central memory CD4+ T cells from blood. These receptors were taken from a man aged 25-45 years in good health.

The chain recombines TRBV7-9 with TRBJ2-1; D is tentatively TRBD1 or TRBD2 (6 bases each). The CDR3 covers 12 residues. Germline CDR1 is SEHNR and CDR2 is FQNEAQ (reference sequence). Trimming left V 8 bases short and J 9 bases short, with 14 bases between. In nucleotides, the CDR3 is TGTGCCAGCGCAGCCTCGGGGGCTGAGCAGTTCTTC. It specifies CASAASGAEQFF.

This clone was detected many times. The chain joins TRBV23-1 to TRBJ2-1; TRBD2 matches at 11 bases. TRBV23-1 is classed as an ORF, of uncertain function. The junction had 10 bases not matched to a gene; V was cut back by 4 bases and J by 8 bases. CDR3 size: 16 residues. CDR3: CASSPPGTSGRDEQFF. The CDR3 coding sequence is TGCGCCAGCAGTCCTCCCGGGACTAGCGGTAGGGATGAGCAGTTCTTC.

The genes are TRBV11-2 and TRBJ1-1; 9 bases line up with TRBD1. CDR3 length equals 13 residues. Germline-derived CDR1 and CDR2 are SGHAT and FQNNGV. The junction had 6 bases not matched to a gene; V was cut back by 5 bases and J by 8 bases. CDR3 coding DNA: TGTGCCAGCAGCCGAGGACAGGGGCGAGAAGCTTTCTTT. It yields the protein CASSRGQGREAFF.

The J gene is TRBJ2-3, the V gene TRBV28; D perhaps matches TRBD1 (7 bases). Trimming left V 3 bases short and J 4 bases short, with 14 bases between. Germline CDR1 is MDHEN and CDR2 is SYDVKM. CDR3 size: 15 residues. Here the CDR3 reads CASSFGGGWADTQYF. As DNA, the CDR3 is TGTGCCAGCAGTTTTGGAGGGGGCTGGGCAGATACGCAGTATTTT.

The chain links TRBV27 to TRBJ2-7; 8 positions agree with TRBD1. J lost 3 bases, V lost 5 bases, and 6 bases had no gene match. Germline CDR1 is MNHEY and CDR2 is SMNVEV (reference sequence). The CDR3 runs 14 residues. This CDR3 is CASSPATGGYEQYF. The CDR3 DNA sequence: TGTGCCAGCAGTCCCGCCACAGGGGGCTACGAGCAGTACTTC.

The rearrangement links TRBV5-1 to TRBJ2-5; no reliable D call. V lost 4 bases, J lost 4 bases, and 8 bases lay in between. The CDR3 length is 12 residues. The germline V gene has CDR1 SGHRS and CDR2 YFSETQ. This CDR3 reads CASSPKRETQYF. The CDR3 bases are TGCGCCAGCAGCCCTAAAAGAGAGACCCAGTACTTC.

The V call is TRBV28, the J call TRBJ2-7; D call uncertain. CDR3 size: 13 residues. Germline V gene sequence: CDR1 MDHEN, CDR2 SYDVKM. Trimming took off 1 base at V and 1 base at J, with 5 bases between the two ends. Written as DNA, the CDR3 is TGTGCCAGCAGTTTATCCTGGTCCTACGAGCAGTACTTC. Its protein product is CASSLSWSYEQYF.

In its sample, this clone was seen a few times. This rearrangement joins TRBV28 to TRBJ2-1; 8 bases map to TRBD2. The CDR3 covers 16 residues. Trimming cost V 5 bases and J 4 bases; bases outside gene matches: 10. Germline CDR1 is MDHEN and CDR2 is SYDVKM. This CDR3 reads CASSGTGTSGYNEQFF. CDR3 bases: TGTGCCAGCAGTGGCACCGGCACTAGCGGATACAATGAGCAGTTCTTC.

This clone appeared many times. The chain recombines TRBV7-9 with TRBJ2-3; D call uncertain. The CDR3 runs to 16 residues. V shed 4 bases and J shed 2 bases, with 16 bases lying between them. The germline V gene has CDR1 SEHNR and CDR2 FQNEAQ (reference sequence). The CDR3 reads CASSSAGREHTDTQYF. CDR3 coding DNA: TGTGCCAGCAGCTCCGCCGGTCGAGAGCACACAGATACGCAGTATTTT.

This clone was picked up one time. The chain links TRBV9 to TRBJ2-7; weak D call: TRBD2 (6 bases). The CDR3 has 15 residues. The V end was cut by 3 bases, the J end by 2 bases, with 15 bases between. CDR1 is SGDLS, CDR2 YYNGEE, per germline. CDR3 coding DNA: TGTGCCAGCAGCGCTACTCCGGGAGCTACCTACGAGCAGTACTTC. Its protein product is CASSATPGATYEQYF.